The 29 T cell receptor beta chains in this list originate from one sample, sequenced in a study of STAT5B mutations in CD4+ large granular lymphocyte leukemia. The assay was immunoSEQ multiplex PCR, and TCRdb's table has in-frame clones only and misses some. The sample carries about 30,000 clones, less than 80% recorded once. Sample: CD4+ T cells from blood buffy coats. These receptors were obtained from a human donor in good health.

The rearrangement uses TRBV11-2 and TRBJ1-2; no reliable D call. The germline CDR1 and CDR2 sequences are SGHAT and FQNNGV. Between the trimmed V and J ends, which lost 4 bases and 2 bases, there was a span of 8 bases. The CDR3 sequence is 13 residues long. CDR3 coding DNA: TGTGCCAGCAGCTCCGGGCTGAACTATGGCTACACCTTC. This codes for CASSSGLNYGYTF.

In this sample, this clone turned up once. The chain joins TRBV10-3 to TRBJ2-4; TRBD2 is a possible D gene (5 bases). The V and J ends lost 2 bases and 2 bases respectively, with 10 bases between them. Germline CDR1 reads ENHRY; CDR2 reads SYGVKD. The CDR3 is 15 amino acids. In DNA form, the CDR3 reads TGTGCCATCAGTGAGGACCAGCGGTCCAAAAACATTCAGTACTTC. Encoded protein: CAISEDQRSKNIQYF.

CDR3 DNA sequence: TGTGCCAGCTCAACTTACGGACAGGATGAGCAGTACTTC. It specifies CASSTYGQDEQYF. V is TRBV18 and J is TRBJ2-7, with TRBD1 identical over 7 bases. The germline CDR1 and CDR2 sequences are KGHSH and LQKENI. This CDR3 region has 13 residues. Losses at the gene ends were 5 bases for V and 7 bases for J; bases not matched to a gene: 8.

The rearrangement joins TRBV5-6 to TRBJ1-2; D gene uncertain. Looked up from germline, CDR1 is SGHDT and CDR2 is YYEEEE. CDR3 length: 14 amino acids. The V end lost 2 bases, the J end lost 2 bases, and 10 bases lay between the germline ends. The chain's CDR3 is CASSFGSENYGYTF. CDR3 sequence (DNA): TGTGCCAGCAGCTTCGGCTCAGAGAACTATGGCTACACCTTC.

V gene TRBV12-2 combines with J gene TRBJ2-6. TRBV12-2 is deemed a pseudogene. The CDR3 contains 17 residues. The CDR3: CASRGCNTQSRANVLTF. Here the CDR3 DNA reads TGTGCAAGTCGCGGATGCAACACACAAAGTCGGGCCAACGTCCTGACTTTC.

This clone was seen only a few times. The J gene is TRBJ2-1, the V gene TRBV21-1; the table gives TRBD2 as D, unverified against the DNA. TRBV21-1 represents a pseudogene. The CDR3 runs 16 residues. In nucleotides, the CDR3 is TGTGCCAGCAGCATCCGAGCGGGACTAGTGACCAATGAGCAGTTCTTC. This sequence encodes CASSIRAGLVTNEQFF.

V is TRBV14 and J is TRBJ2-3; D remains unclear. The germline gives CDR1 SGHDN, CDR2 FVKESK. Trimming took 2 bases from V and 10 from J, leaving 16 bases between them. This CDR3 contains 14 residues. CDR3 protein: CASSQSLAPGAQYF. The CDR3 nucleotides read TGTGCCAGCAGCCAAAGTCTCGCTCCGGGTGCGCAGTATTTT. Together with reference TRBV14 and TRBJ2-3, the CDR3 gives the full variable domain: EAGVTQFPSHSVIEKGQTVTLRCDPISGHDNLYWYRRVMGKEIKFLLHFVKESKQDESGMPNNRFLAERTGGTYSTLKVQPAELEDSGVYFCASSQSLAPGAQYFGPGTRLTVL.

The chain recombines TRBV2 with TRBJ1-1; unclear D gene. V lost 2 bases to trimming and J lost 5 bases, with 24 bases between them. The length of the CDR3 is 18 residues. Per germline, CDR1 SNHLY and CDR2 FYNNEI. The CDR3 DNA is TGTGCCAGCAGTGAACCCCCCGACTTTAATGTTGCGGTAACTGAAGCTTTCTTT. Translating it yields CASSEPPDFNVAVTEAFF.

The chain joins TRBV5-4 to TRBJ2-3, with D uncertain. Germline lookup yields CDR1 SGHNT and CDR2 YYREEE (reference sequence). Trimming removed 4 bases from V and 4 bases from J, with 10 bases in between. This CDR3 is built from 13 residues. CDR3 region: CASSGSPPDTQYF. CDR3 coding DNA: TGTGCCAGCAGCGGCTCCCCCCCAGATACGCAGTATTTT.

The gene calls are TRBV28 and TRBJ2-3; D is unresolved. Trimming took 7 bases from V and 0 from J, leaving 5 bases between them. CDR3 length: 12 residues. The germline V gene encodes CDR1 MDHEN and CDR2 SYDVKM. The CDR3: CASTGSTDTQYF. DNA for the CDR3: TGTGCCAGCACAGGAAGCACAGATACGCAGTATTTT.

V usage is TRBV28 and J usage is TRBJ1-1; D uncertain. The CDR3 has 14 amino acids. Germline values: CDR1 MDHEN, CDR2 SYDVKM. V was pared by 2 bases and J by 0 bases, with 7 bases between. CDR3 sequence (DNA): TGTGCCAGCAGTTTAAGCCGACTGAACACTGAAGCTTTCTTT. It is translated as CASSLSRLNTEAFF.

The chain uses TRBV4-1 and TRBJ1-4, with D perhaps matching TRBD1 (6 bases). Trimming shortened V by 1 base and J by 7 bases, and 16 bases separated the two germline ends. CDR1 is MGHRA and CDR2 is YSYEKL in the germline V gene. The CDR3 spans 16 residues. The CDR3 region has the DNA TGCGCCAGCAGCCAAGTATTCCGGGGGCGGTTTGAAAAACTGTTTTTT. Translated, it gives CASSQVFRGRFEKLFF.

V usage is TRBV6-5 and J usage is TRBJ2-3, with 9 bases matching TRBD2. V was pared by 0 bases and J by 6 bases, with 4 bases of the junction left unmatched. Per the germline V gene, CDR1 is MNHEY and CDR2 is SVGAGI. CDR3 length: 15 amino acids. CDR3 sequence: CASSYSGLASDTQYF. The CDR3 DNA reads as TGTGCCAGCAGTTACTCGGGACTAGCTTCGGATACGCAGTATTTT.

This clone is deemed medium-sized. The chain uses TRBV10-2 and TRBJ1-5; 8 bases are shared with TRBD1. Trimming at V came to 6 bases and at J to 2 bases, leaving 3 bases not matched to a gene. The CDR3 contains 14 residues. The V gene's germline CDR1 is WSHSY and CDR2 SAAADI. The CDR3 is CASRGQGGNQPQHF. As DNA, the CDR3 is TGCGCCAGCAGAGGACAGGGCGGCAATCAGCCCCAGCATTTT.

The chain links TRBV19 to TRBJ1-4, with D perhaps TRBD1 (5 bases). Germline CDR1 and CDR2: LNHDA and SQIVND (reference sequence). The CDR3 contains 13 residues. V lost 7 bases and J lost 10, with 16 bases in between. CDR3 residues: CASTWGSEGKLFF. The CDR3 region has the DNA TGTGCCAGTACCTGGGGGTCGGAGGGAAAACTGTTTTTT.

V gene TRBV2 combines with J gene TRBJ1-3; no firm D call. The CDR3 is 13 residues long. Germline CDR1 and CDR2: SNHLY and FYNNEI. Trimming removed 5 bases at V and 9 bases at J, with 14 bases between. CDR3 nucleotides: TGTGCCAGCAGTTGGACCGAGAGTAGCACCATATATTTT. This translates into CASSWTESSTIYF.

By its share, this clone is medium-sized. This chain joins TRBV11-3 and TRBJ2-1; TRBD2 matches at 7 bases. V dropped 6 bases and J dropped 7; count of bases not matched to a gene: 12. This CDR3 region has 15 residues. Germline V gene data show CDR1 as SGHNT and CDR2 as YENEEA. The CDR3 is CASSQSGEPGNEQFF. CDR3 DNA: TGTGCCAGCAGTCAAAGCGGGGAGCCGGGTAATGAGCAGTTCTTC.

The chain employs TRBV10-3 and TRBJ2-7, with D perhaps TRBD2 (5 bases). Germline V lookup: CDR1 ENHRY, CDR2 SYGVKD. CDR3 length equals 13 residues. The V end was cut by 2 bases, the J end by 9 bases, with 14 bases between. CDR3 sequence (DNA): TGTGCCATCAGTGAGGATCTAGCTTCGCGGCAGTACGTC. Translation gives CAISEDLASRQYV.

V and J are TRBV18 and TRBJ1-5, with 8 positions matching TRBD1. The CDR3 is 14 residues long. V gave up 0 bases and J gave up 5 bases; unmatched junction bases: 0. The germline gives CDR1 KGHSH, CDR2 LQKENI. The CDR3: CASSPPTGDQPQHF. CDR3 sequence (DNA): TGTGCCAGCTCACCACCGACAGGGGATCAGCCCCAGCATTTT.

The chain links TRBV7-8 to TRBJ1-5, with 12 bases that match TRBD1. Trimming removed 3 bases from V and 6 bases from J; junction bases left unmatched: 3. Germline V CDR1 and CDR2: SGHVS, FQNEAQ. This CDR3 is built from 15 residues. The chain's CDR3 is CASSLGQGAPQPQHF. The DNA for the CDR3 is TGTGCCAGCAGCTTGGGACAGGGGGCCCCTCAGCCCCAGCATTTT.

The chain carries TRBV7-9 and TRBJ2-3; TRBD2 matches at 13 bases. The germline gives CDR1 SEHNR, CDR2 FQNEAQ (reference sequence). The CDR3 consists of 17 residues. Germline trimming cut 1 base from V and 3 bases from J; bases unmatched to any gene: 4. The CDR3 region is CASSLGTSGSRTDTQYF. The DNA for the CDR3 is TGTGCCAGCAGCTTAGGGACTAGCGGGAGTAGAACAGATACGCAGTATTTT.

The chain is built from TRBV19 and TRBJ2-1; either TRBD1 or TRBD2 may supply D (5 bases each). V was cut by 5 bases and J by 8 bases, with 16 bases left in between. The CDR3 contains 14 residues. CDR1 is LNHDA, CDR2 SQIVND, per germline (reference sequence). CDR3 DNA sequence: TGTGCCAGTAGTTGGGGGAGATTCGAAGATGAGCAGTTCTTC. It codes for CASSWGRFEDEQFF.

This chain uses TRBV10-3 with TRBJ2-7; 15 bases line up with TRBD2. The CDR3 loop spans 15 amino acids. The V gene's germline CDR1 is ENHRY and CDR2 SYGVKD. V lost 6 bases and J lost 7; bases outside the gene matches: 7. The CDR3 DNA reads TGTGCCATCAGCGGACTAGCGGGAGGGCTAGGTGAGCAGTACTTC. Translating it yields CAISGLAGGLGEQYF.

J is TRBJ1-5 and V is TRBV28; D is unresolved. The germline gives CDR1 MDHEN, CDR2 SYDVKM. This CDR3 has 14 amino acids. V lost 8 bases and J 4 bases, leaving 15 bases between the germline ends. DNA of the CDR3: TGTGCCAGCTTAAAGGACGTCCCTAATCAGCCCCAGCATTTT. Translation gives CASLKDVPNQPQHF.

The chain employs TRBV7-2 and TRBJ1-1; D is uncertain. Trimming took off 0 bases at V and 11 bases at J, with 16 bases between the two ends. The CDR3 runs to 14 residues. Germline assignment: CDR1 SGHTA and CDR2 FQGNSA. This CDR3 reads CASSLALGGAKAFF. CDR3 DNA sequence: TGTGCCAGCAGCTTAGCGCTGGGCGGCGCAAAGGCTTTCTTT.

The chain has TRBV5-1 and TRBJ2-1; tentatively, D is TRBD2 (5 bases). The CDR3 is 15 amino acids. Trimming removed 1 base at V and 2 bases at J, with 10 bases between. The germline CDR1 and CDR2 sequences are SGHRS and YFSETQ. The CDR3 sequence: CASSLMAGAYNEQFF. Here the CDR3 DNA reads TGCGCCAGCAGCTTGATGGCGGGCGCCTACAATGAGCAGTTCTTC. The complete variable domain, with remaining parts taken from reference TRBV5-1 and TRBJ2-1, reads KAGVTQTPRYLIKTRGQQVTLSCSPISGHRSVSWYQQTPGQGLQFLFEYFSETQRNKGNFPGRFSGRQFSNSRSEMNVSTLELGDSALYLCASSLMAGAYNEQFFGPGTRLTVL.

The V gene is TRBV5-1, the J gene TRBJ1-1; no clear D. Trimming pared 0 bases from V and 1 base from J, leaving 10 bases between. Germline loops: CDR1 SGHRS, CDR2 YFSETQ. The length of the CDR3 is 15 residues. The CDR3 DNA reads TGCGCCAGCAGCTTGGATGTGAATCGGAACACTGAAGCTTTCTTT. It yields the protein CASSLDVNRNTEAFF.

The chain recombines TRBV28 with TRBJ2-4; perhaps D is TRBD1 or TRBD2 (5 bases each). Germline-derived CDR1 and CDR2 are MDHEN and SYDVKM. The CDR3 is 19 amino acids. Trimming shortened V by 5 bases and J by 0 bases, and 23 bases separated the two germline ends. CDR3 in DNA: TGTGCCAGCAGTGTATCCGGGACGGAGACTCATCTAGCCAAAAACATTCAGTACTTC. It is translated as CASSVSGTETHLAKNIQYF. Variable domain in full (rest from reference TRBV28 and TRBJ2-4): DVKVTQSSRYLVKRTGEKVFLECVQDMDHENMFWYRQDPGLGLRLIYFSYDVKMKEKGDIPEGYSVSREKKERFSLILESASTNQTSMYLCASSVSGTETHLAKNIQYFGAGTRLSVL.

This clone was picked up one time. V usage is TRBV4-3 and J usage is TRBJ2-2; 8 nucleotides match TRBD2. The germline gives CDR1 LGHNA, CDR2 YSLEER. The CDR3 spans 17 residues. Unmatched junction bases numbered 8, after V lost 4 bases and J lost 1 base. CDR3 region: CASSPSGGTRNTGELFF. CDR3 bases: TGCGCCAGCAGCCCCTCGGGAGGGACGAGGAACACCGGGGAGCTGTTTTTT.